This T cell receptor (beta chain) derives from a study of blood T cell repertoires in COVID-19. Overall study: Collection of acute and convalescent COVID-19 samples took place in the United States, Italy and Spain. T cells, B-cell-depleted T cells, or PBMCs supplied cDNA or gDNA.

In the authors' methods: Amplification of reference gene primers provided the estimated nucleated cell counts. The assay was immunoSEQ multiplex PCR, and TCRdb's table has in-frame clones only and misses some. V, J and clone size are those of that table, while D and trimming were read from the DNA. The data contain about 290,000 clones, about 85% of them seen just once; the ten biggest clones take up 4% to 5%. The CDR3 is made up of 14 amino acids. CDR1 LGHDT and CDR2 YNNKEL come from the germline V gene (reference sequence). J gave up 6 bases and V 7 bases, and 10 bases lay outside the gene matches.

The sequence came from a woman aged 45-65 years with active or convalescent COVID-19. The chain joins TRBV3-1 (or the pseudogene TRBV3-2) to TRBJ1-1, with 8 bases that match TRBD1. Input material: peripheral blood. The CDR3, as DNA: TGTGCCAGCACCAGACAGGGGAGTTGGGCTGAAGCTTTCTTT. Protein product: CASTRQGSWAEAFF.